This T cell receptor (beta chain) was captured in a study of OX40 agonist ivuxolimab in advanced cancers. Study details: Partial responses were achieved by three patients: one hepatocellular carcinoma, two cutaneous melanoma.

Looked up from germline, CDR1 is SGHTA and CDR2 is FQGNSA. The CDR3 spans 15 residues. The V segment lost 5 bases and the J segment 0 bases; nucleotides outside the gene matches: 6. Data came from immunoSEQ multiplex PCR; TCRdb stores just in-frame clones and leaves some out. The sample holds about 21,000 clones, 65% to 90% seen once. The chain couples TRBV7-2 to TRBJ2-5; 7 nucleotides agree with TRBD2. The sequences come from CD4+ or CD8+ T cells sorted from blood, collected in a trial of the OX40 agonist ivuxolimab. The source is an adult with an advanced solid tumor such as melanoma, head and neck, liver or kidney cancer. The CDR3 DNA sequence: TGTGCCAGCAGCCGAACGGGGGGTCACCAAGAGACCCAGTACTTC. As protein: CASSRTGGHQETQYF.